These 16 T cell receptor beta chains came from one sample sequenced in a study of molecular identifiers for immune sequencing clone quantification. TCRdb re-derived calls from the PCR reads in MiXCR, one entry per CDR3 protein. Found here are about 65,000 distinct CDR3 sequences, 15% to 20% of them singletons; the top ten hold over 1.2%. The sequenced sample consisted of naive CD8+ T cells from blood, with Jurkat cell RNA spiked in. Subset of the sample: FACS-sorted CD8+CD4-CCR7+CD45RA+ naive T cells. Receptors were obtained from a human donor in good health. Some libraries in this study had Jurkat cell RNA spiked in.

There are a few counts of this clonotype. The chain uses TRBV2 and TRBJ2-7, with 10 bases that match TRBD2. Germline V gene data show CDR1 as SNHLY and CDR2 as FYNNEI. Unmatched junction bases numbered 9, after V lost 0 bases and J lost 1 base. The length of the CDR3 is 18 residues. CDR3 residues: CASSEAPAGGPNSYEQYF. The CDR3 nucleotides are TGTGCCAGCAGTGAAGCGCCAGCGGGAGGGCCTAATTCCTACGAGCAGTACTTC.

At least ten counts were recorded for this clonotype. The chain uses TRBV12-3 or TRBV12-4 and TRBJ1-4; D ambiguous. This CDR3 comprises 14 residues. V was shortened by 5 bases and J by 8 bases, with 15 bases between the two germline ends. The CDR3 loop is CASSPDGRVEKLFF. CDR3 DNA: TGTGCCAGCAGTCCCGACGGAAGGGTGGAAAAACTGTTTTTT.

This clonotype came up many times. The chain combines TRBV13 with TRBJ1-2, with D possibly being TRBD1 (6 bases). Germline-derived CDR1 and CDR2 are PRHDT and FYEKMQ (reference sequence). The germline V and J ends were trimmed by 5 bases and 4 bases, with 23 bases remaining between them. The length of the CDR3 is 17 residues. DNA for the CDR3: TGTGCCAGCAGCCGGAGGACGGACCGGGACACTCTCTATGGCTACACCTTC. It specifies CASSRRTDRDTLYGYTF.

This clonotype came up many times. This sequence joins TRBV29-1 and TRBJ2-7; D is ambiguous. This CDR3 is built from 13 residues. V was pared by 2 bases and J by 1 base, with 9 bases between. The V gene's germline CDR1 is SQVTM and CDR2 ANQGSEA. The CDR3 nucleotides read TGCAGCGTTGAATGGCCAGATTCCTACGAGCAGTACTTC. Amino acid sequence: CSVEWPDSYEQYF.

This clonotype has at least ten counts. The chain employs TRBV27 and TRBJ2-6; the match to TRBD2 covers 13 bases. CDR1 is MNHEY and CDR2 is SMNVEV in the germline V gene (reference sequence). The CDR3 has 19 amino acids. After removal of 5 bases from V and 4 bases from J, the junction contained 11 bases not matched to a gene. The DNA of the CDR3 is TGTGCCAGCAGTCCAGCCGGACTAGCGGGAGTAGGAGGGGCCAACGTCCTGACTTTC. As protein: CASSPAGLAGVGGANVLTF. The variable domain in full, completed from reference TRBV27 and TRBJ2-6, reads EAQVTQNPRYLITVTGKKLTVTCSQNMNHEYMSWYRQDPGLGLRQIYYSMNVEVTDKGDVPEGYKVSRKEKRNFPLILESPSPNQTSLYFCASSPAGLAGVGGANVLTFGAGSRLTVL.

This clonotype was seen at least ten times. The V gene is TRBV10-3, the J gene TRBJ1-1, with TRBD1 matching 8 bases. Looked up from germline, CDR1 is ENHRY and CDR2 is SYGVKD. This CDR3 contains 15 residues. Trimming at V came to 2 bases and at J to 6 bases, leaving 8 bases not matched to a gene. The CDR3 region has the DNA TGTGCCATCAGTGAGGGCTCGGACAGGGCGGCTGAAGCTTTCTTT. Its protein is CAISEGSDRAAEAFF.

This clonotype appeared a few times. The CDR3 sequence: CSVISGGVSYNEQFF. The CDR3 nucleotides read TGCAGCGTTATTAGTGGGGGTGTTTCCTACAATGAGCAGTTCTTC. This chain uses TRBV29-1 with TRBJ2-1; the D gene could be TRBD1 or TRBD2 (5 bases each). V lost 5 bases and J lost 1, with 15 bases in between. CDR1 and CDR2 from the germline V gene are SQVTM and ANQGSEA. This CDR3 spans 15 amino acids.

This clonotype occurred many times. The chain employs TRBV4-1 and TRBJ2-7; 7 bases line up with TRBD2. CDR3 length equals 16 residues. Germline V gene data show CDR1 as MGHRA and CDR2 as YSYEKL. J gave up 2 bases and V 4 bases, and 11 bases lay outside the gene matches. The CDR3 sequence: CASSPYKAGATYEQYF. CDR3 DNA: TGCGCCAGCAGCCCATATAAGGCGGGAGCCACCTACGAGCAGTACTTC.

Only a few counts were recorded for this clonotype. This may come from a read error, since a much larger clone is one base off. The genes are TRBV7-6 and TRBJ2-7; D gene uncertain. The CDR3 sequence is 14 residues long. Germline CDR1 and CDR2: SGHVS and FNYEAQ. The CDR3 region is CAGSSQTGTYEQYF. The CDR3 DNA is TGTGCCGGCAGCTCCCAGACTGGGACCTACGAGCAGTACTTC.

On this clonotype: It may be a read error: a sequence one base away is much more abundant. CDR3 sequence reads: CSALVFEDEQYF. The CDR3, as DNA: TGCAGCGCTCTGGTGTTTGAGGACGAGCAGTACTTC. The chain recombines TRBV29-1 with TRBJ2-7; no reliable D call. The germline V gene has CDR1 SQVTM and CDR2 ANQGSEA. The germline V and J ends were trimmed by 7 bases and 5 bases, with 15 bases remaining between them. The CDR3 spans 12 residues.

This clonotype has a handful of counts. This may arise from a read error, as a much more abundant clone is one base away. The chain uses TRBV14 and TRBJ1-1, with D uncertain. Looked up from germline, CDR1 is SGHDN and CDR2 is FVKESK. The length of the CDR3 is 15 residues. Deletions cut 3 bases from V and 6 bases from J, with 17 bases between. The CDR3 DNA reads TGTGCCAGCAGCCACGCCCTGGCGGGGTTCGCTGAAGCTTTCTTT. Translation gives CASSHALAGFAEAFF. Based on the CDR3 plus reference TRBV14 and TRBJ1-1, the full variable domain is EAGVTQFPSHSVIEKGQTVTLRCDPISGHDNLYWYRRVMGKEIKFLLHFVKESKQDESGMPNNRFLAERTGGTYSTLKVQPAELEDSGVYFCASSHALAGFAEAFFGQGTRLTVV.

This clonotype was detected many times. The rearrangement joins TRBV25-1 to TRBJ1-6; the D gene is possibly TRBD1 (5 bases). The CDR3 extends over 13 amino acids. Between the trimmed V and J ends, which lost 3 bases and 8 bases, there was a span of 8 bases. CDR1 MGHDK and CDR2 SYGVNS come from the germline V gene. The CDR3 loop reads CASSEPGHSPLHF. As DNA, the CDR3 is TGTGCCAGCAGTGAGCCAGGGCATTCACCCCTCCACTTT.

The gene calls are TRBV19 and TRBJ1-6; no clear D gene. This CDR3 spans 10 amino acids. V dropped 8 bases and J dropped 10 bases, with 6 bases sitting between them. Germline CDR1 and CDR2: LNHDA and SQIVND (reference sequence). The CDR3 coding sequence is TGTGCCAGTGGATGGTCACCCCTCCACTTT. It translates to CASGWSPLHF.

Concerning this clonotype itself: A read error may be the cause here, since a much bigger clone is one base away. The chain employs TRBV12-3 or TRBV12-4 and TRBJ2-3; unclear D gene. The CDR3 is 11 residues long. The DNA for the CDR3 is TGTGCCAGCAGTTCCGCAGATACGCAGTTTTTT. Its protein product is CASSSADTQFF.

Remarks on this clonotype: This may be a read error: a much more frequent sequence differs by one nucleotide. The chain has TRBV19 and TRBJ1-4; D is unresolved. CDR3 length: 15 amino acids. Germline assignment: CDR1 LNHDA and CDR2 SQIVND (reference sequence). V was pared by 8 bases and J by 5 bases, with 18 bases between. The DNA for the CDR3 is TGTGCCAGTGGTTCTGTCGACGGACCAAATGAAAAACTGTTTTTT. It specifies CASGSVDGPNEKLFF.

There are many counts of this clonotype. This sequence joins TRBV5-6 and TRBJ2-7; 7 bases are shared with TRBD2. CDR1 is SGHDT and CDR2 is YYEEEE in the germline V gene. J was trimmed by 7 bases and V by 0 bases; bases with no gene match: 7. The CDR3 loop spans 14 amino acids. The CDR3 DNA is TGTGCCAGCAGCTTGGAGCTAGCGGTCTGGGAGCAGTACTTC. Amino acids: CASSLELAVWEQYF.